Described below is a single T cell receptor (beta chain) sequence and its context. This clone showed up just a few times. Its antigen specificity is not known. No base quality information exists; no much larger clone differs at one position. The entire amount of isolated RNA was reverse transcribed using the High Capacity cDNA Reverse Transcription Kit, so the sequenced TCRB transcripts were expressed ones. Deep immunoSEQ sequencing was performed on naive, central memory and regulatory T cell samples, with an average of approximately 4 million total reads per sample. Sorted cells were lysed in RLT buffer and RNA was extracted with DNase-treated RNeasy Micro or Mini kits, depending on cell number. To prevent cross-contamination, each cell subset was processed individually, whereas patient and healthy donor samples were processed jointly. TCRB sequences were amplified from cDNA with the immunoSEQ multiplex PCR, producing 87-bp fragments spanning the CDR3 region. Amplicons were sequenced on the Illumina HiSeq platform. Regarding the original processing steps: Synthetic template baselines were used to correct PCR bias computationally, reads within Hamming distance 2 were collapsed, and singletons that could not be merged were discarded. Reads were aligned to IMGT to assign V, D and J genes, CDR3 length, and insertions or deletions at six rearrangement sites. Within each subset, clonotype counts were normalized to sorted cell number, and only after that were true diversity and Gini coefficients computed with the tcR R package. The overlap coefficient, calculated on TCRB nucleotide sequences, was used to measure repertoire sharing. Out-of-frame TCRB sequences from naive cells were analyzed to stand in for the pre-selection repertoire. Sourced from immuneACCESS, this table was stored by TCRdb with only in-frame sequences that have V and J called. A share of the clones is absent; for the studies checked, an unresolved V gene accounts for under half, and the remainder has no known explanation. V, J and clone size are taken as reported in that table, and D and trimming were inferred from the DNA itself. The sample yields under 300,000 clones; 16% were counted once. The top ten clonotypes cover 0.08% to 0.095% of the sample.

CDR1 and CDR2 were assigned from the germline V gene as SGDLS and YYNGEE. From the cysteine through the phenylalanine, the CDR3 covers 15 amino acids. The only DNA kept is the CDR3, 45 bases in frame from the first base. At the junction V is shortened by 6 bases and J by 0 bases, with 15 bases in between. Each donor gave one peripheral blood draw, roughly 0.11 L on average, collected into heparinised tubes. A BD FACSAria II was used to sort naive, central memory, regulatory and stem cell-like memory CD4+ T cells with a panel that included CD45RO, CCR7, CD25, CD127, CD95 and CD27. Purity was above 95% for every sorted population. PBMCs were separated immediately by Lymphoprep density gradient centrifugation and were stained directly, without being cultured. So that batch effects would be minimized, each experiment stained and sorted samples in pairs, pairing one healthy donor with one patient. The data belong to a study of beta chain features in type 1 diabetes listed by TCRdb under 2018. Describing the broader study: Mean age, gender distribution, total cell number and subset yield did not differ between patients and healthy donors. Regulatory and stem cell-like memory subsets were obtained from only 8 patients and roughly eight healthy donors, while naive and central memory subsets were obtained from all 28 donors. Across all samples, fewer than 130 million sorted cells were examined, and cell number per subset correlated strongly with RNA yield. The study compared the TCRB repertoires of sorted circulating CD4+ T cell subsets in recently diagnosed type 1 diabetes patients with those in matched healthy donors.

Here is what the overall study found, with its caveats: In all four CD4+ subsets, TCRB CDR3 length was moderately but significantly shorter in type 1 diabetes patients. HLA sub-analyses involved small numbers of individuals, so any influence of HLA type on TCRB rearrangement remained unresolved. Naive, central memory and regulatory TCRB repertoires appeared to be more similar among patients than among healthy donors. Sequencing cDNA rather than genomic DNA could over-represent highly expressing activated cells, although activation and CD3 levels did not differ between groups. At VDJ recombination sites, patients with type 1 diabetes made fewer insertions and deleted more nucleotides, a pattern implying thymic rearrangement abnormalities. PCR may preferentially amplify shorter templates, but because patient and control samples were amplified and corrected together, any resulting skew would affect both groups equally.

The sample taken for sequencing was naive CD4+ T cells from blood. The cell subset or site tag for this specimen amounts to: true naive CD4+ T cells. This sequence uses TRBV9 and TRBJ1-1; TRBD1 might be the D gene, on 6 matching bases. This clonotype was sampled from a man aged 30 to 39 with type 1 diabetes. CDR3 region: CASTPRGALNTEAFF. The DNA is as follows: TGTGCCAGCACCCCTAGGGGGGCTTTGAACACTGAAGCTTTCTTT.